The clone carrying this T cell receptor (beta chain) was seen many times. Its antigen is as yet unknown. This sample stems from a study of T cells in Graves' hyperthyroidism and ophthalmopathy. Study-wide results and caveats: Among thyroid clonotypes expanded above 0.001, most also appeared in blood.

V was pared by 3 bases and J by 11 bases, with 19 bases between. CDR3 length: 13 residues. Germline CDR1 and CDR2: SQVTM and ANQGSEA. TCR beta CDR3 regions were amplified from RNA. A first-round RT-PCR of the TCR CDR3 used the HTBI primer set. TCRdb reprocessed the multiplex PCR reads via MiXCR and lists one record per CDR3 protein. The sample shows roughly 300,000 distinct CDR3 sequences, approximately 15% of them seen only once. Sequencing used blood. This sequence was found in a woman aged 25 to 45 with Graves' hyperthyroidism. V gene TRBV29-1 combines with J gene TRBJ1-1; D is uncertain. The CDR3 loop is CSVEKGLPGGAFF. CDR3 sequence (DNA): TGCAGCGTTGAGAAGGGCCTACCGGGTGGGGCTTTCTTT.